This note documents a single T cell receptor (beta chain) sequence. What it binds is not known. With each sample, at least 6 micrograms of total RNA were extracted. This CDR3 comprises 16 residues. Looked up from germline, CDR1 is SGHTA and CDR2 is FQGNSA. Germline trimming cut 4 bases from V and 2 bases from J; bases unmatched to any gene: 7. This specimen comes from a study of blood T cells in healthy people across ages. Using a J-beta primer mix together with a sample-barcoded 5' primer, a second PCR was run for about 6 to 11 cycles. TCRdb fed the 5' RACE reads into MiXCR, producing one record per CDR3 protein. This repertoire shows approximately 1.5 million distinct CDR3 sequences, about 32% found once; its top ten account for roughly 12%. General study findings and limits: Getting older went along with TCR beta diversity per million T cells dropping roughly linearly.

J is TRBJ2-3 and V is TRBV7-2; 9 nucleotides match TRBD1. The clonotype originates from a woman aged 25 to 39 in good health. Sequences were obtained from blood. CDR3 nucleotides: TGTGCCAGCAGCTCCCGACAGGGGGTGGACACAGATACGCAGTATTTT. This codes for CASSSRQGVDTDTQYF.